This T cell receptor (beta chain) came from a study of blood T cell repertoires in COVID-19. Study at large: T cells, B-cell-depleted T cells, or PBMCs supplied cDNA or gDNA.

The assay was immunoSEQ multiplex PCR, and TCRdb's table has in-frame clones only and misses some. The sample has 450,000 to 600,000 clones, roughly nine tenths seen once. The cohort comprised adults aged about 18 to 90 years residing in about 25 US areas. Assignment of participants to cohorts was predicated upon participant-reported clinical history. Cohort 3 donors counted as recovered after two negative PCRs, clearance, or resolved symptoms. About this clone itself: Other DNA sequences in this sample translate to the same CDR3.

The CDR3 extends over 13 amino acids. Trimming left V 4 bases short and J 0 bases short, with 6 bases between. Germline assignment: CDR1 MGHRA and CDR2 YSYEKL. The chain is built from TRBV4-1 and TRBJ1-1; D uncertain. The receptor's source is a woman between 18 and 29 years old who had recovered from COVID-19. Source material: PBMCs or T cells enriched from blood (not recorded which). CDR3 bases: TGCGCCAGCAGCCCTCTATTGAACACTGAAGCTTTCTTT. Translating it yields CASSPLLNTEAFF.